These T cell receptor beta chains were read from a single sample in a study of cytomegalovirus exposure and HLA in healthy donors. Generated by immunoSEQ multiplex PCR, the TCRdb table keeps only in-frame clones and is missing some. The sample holds over 150,000 clones, almost 80% seen once. Sequencing was carried out using PBMCs. These receptors came from a woman between 50 and 59 years old in good health and CMV-seronegative. Both conserved end residues are part of each CDR3. Fields, in order: D gene, J gene, clone size, V gene, CDR3 protein, CDR3 DNA. The D gene is left open where the match is weak. Clone size appears in some rows only: once, few, many, or a class for an expanded clone.

d_call: TRBD1
j_call: TRBJ2-7
clone_size: -
v_call: TRBV7-6
cdr3_aa: CASSLEVRTGNGEQYF
cdr3_nt: TGTGCCAGCAGCTTAGAAGTCCGGACAGGGAATGGAGAGCAGTACTTC

d_call: -
j_call: TRBJ1-1
clone_size: -
v_call: TRBV20-1
cdr3_aa: CSARVTAEAFF
cdr3_nt: TGCAGTGCTAGAGTGACAGCTGAAGCTTTCTTT

d_call: -
j_call: TRBJ1-1
clone_size: once
v_call: TRBV27
cdr3_aa: CASSPILGTDTEAFF
cdr3_nt: TGTGCCAGCAGTCCTATACTAGGTACGGACACTGAAGCTTTCTTT

d_call: TRBD2
j_call: TRBJ2-1
clone_size: -
v_call: TRBV11-1
cdr3_aa: CASRAKTSGPYNEQFF
cdr3_nt: TGTGCCAGCCGCGCGAAGACTAGCGGGCCTTACAATGAGCAGTTCTTC

d_call: TRBD1
j_call: TRBJ2-3
clone_size: -
v_call: TRBV5-4
cdr3_aa: CASSSSGTGGADTQYF
cdr3_nt: TGTGCCAGCAGCTCGTCCGGGACAGGGGGAGCAGATACGCAGTATTTT

d_call: -
j_call: TRBJ1-5
clone_size: -
v_call: TRBV28
cdr3_aa: CASWGGGRTQPQHF
cdr3_nt: TGTGCCAGCTGGGGGGGCGGACGGACTCAGCCCCAGCATTTT

d_call: TRBD2
j_call: TRBJ2-3
clone_size: -
v_call: TRBV7-2
cdr3_aa: CASSPSSGYDTDTQYF
cdr3_nt: TGTGCCAGCAGCCCCTCTAGCGGGTACGACACAGATACGCAGTATTTT

d_call: TRBD1
j_call: TRBJ2-7
clone_size: -
v_call: TRBV28
cdr3_aa: CASRSPGQGSYEQYF
cdr3_nt: TGTGCCAGCAGAAGTCCGGGACAGGGGTCCTACGAGCAGTACTTC

d_call: -
j_call: TRBJ2-7
clone_size: -
v_call: TRBV19
cdr3_aa: CASSDHSRVRPYEQYF
cdr3_nt: TGTGCCAGTAGTGACCACTCCAGGGTACGGCCCTACGAGCAGTACTTC

d_call: -
j_call: TRBJ1-4
clone_size: -
v_call: TRBV5-1
cdr3_aa: CASSFAGFSSEKLFF
cdr3_nt: TGCGCCAGCAGCTTTGCGGGGTTCTCAAGTGAAAAACTGTTTTTT

d_call: TRBD1
j_call: TRBJ1-5
clone_size: -
v_call: TRBV9
cdr3_aa: CASSVGQGGNQPQHF
cdr3_nt: TGTGCCAGCAGCGTAGGACAGGGTGGCAATCAGCCCCAGCATTTT

d_call: TRBD1
j_call: TRBJ1-4
clone_size: -
v_call: TRBV5-6
cdr3_aa: CASSAGTGVREKLFF
cdr3_nt: TGTGCCAGCAGCGCCGGGACAGGGGTGCGCGAAAAACTGTTTTTT

d_call: -
j_call: TRBJ1-1
clone_size: -
v_call: TRBV7-2
cdr3_aa: CASSFSLGSDAFF
cdr3_nt: TGTGCCAGCAGCTTTTCCCTAGGTTCTGATGCTTTCTTT

d_call: -
j_call: TRBJ1-1
clone_size: once
v_call: TRBV11-3
cdr3_aa: CASSLDGGTNTEAFF
cdr3_nt: TGTGCCAGCAGCTTAGATGGGGGCACGAACACTGAAGCTTTCTTT

d_call: TRBD2
j_call: TRBJ2-2
clone_size: -
v_call: TRBV5-1
cdr3_aa: CASTVGGGQTGELFF
cdr3_nt: TGCGCCAGCACGGTAGGCGGGGGGCAGACCGGGGAGCTGTTTTTT

d_call: -
j_call: TRBJ2-2
clone_size: few
v_call: TRBV28
cdr3_aa: CASKSSIRPGELFF
cdr3_nt: TGTGCCAGCAAGTCTAGTATCCGCCCCGGGGAGCTGTTTTTT

d_call: -
j_call: TRBJ1-4
clone_size: few
v_call: TRBV28
cdr3_aa: CASSFPGSNEKLFF
cdr3_nt: TGTGCCAGCAGTTTCCCCGGTTCTAATGAAAAACTGTTTTTT

d_call: -
j_call: TRBJ2-1
clone_size: -
v_call: TRBV11-2
cdr3_aa: CASVHPPSEQFF
cdr3_nt: TGTGCCAGCGTACACCCCCCTTCCGAGCAGTTCTTC

d_call: TRBD1
j_call: TRBJ1-5
clone_size: -
v_call: TRBV4-1
cdr3_aa: CASSPGQISNQPQHF
cdr3_nt: TGCGCCAGCAGCCCGGGACAGATTAGCAATCAGCCCCAGCATTTT

d_call: TRBD1
j_call: TRBJ1-1
clone_size: few
v_call: TRBV5-6
cdr3_aa: CASSLRKVNRGSIEAFF
cdr3_nt: TGTGCCAGCAGCTTGCGAAAAGTTAACAGGGGTTCCATTGAAGCTTTCTTT

d_call: TRBD1
j_call: TRBJ1-5
clone_size: -
v_call: TRBV7-2
cdr3_aa: CASSFPQGRGLMGQPQHF
cdr3_nt: TGTGCCAGCAGCTTCCCACAGGGAAGGGGGCTGATGGGTCAGCCCCAGCATTTT

d_call: -
j_call: TRBJ2-7
clone_size: few
v_call: TRBV10-3
cdr3_aa: CAIVTSSYEQYF
cdr3_nt: TGTGCCATCGTAACCAGCTCCTACGAGCAGTACTTC

d_call: -
j_call: TRBJ2-7
clone_size: -
v_call: TRBV21-1
cdr3_aa: CASSKERDRGLGSKDEQYF
cdr3_nt: TGTGCCAGCAGCAAAGAAAGGGACAGGGGGCTTGGTAGTAAAGACGAGCAGTACTTC

d_call: -
j_call: TRBJ2-1
clone_size: once
v_call: TRBV19
cdr3_aa: CASSPRTVIQNEQFF
cdr3_nt: TGTGCCAGTAGTCCCCGGACAGTAATCCAGAATGAGCAGTTCTTC

d_call: -
j_call: TRBJ1-1
clone_size: -
v_call: TRBV19
cdr3_aa: CASGYRDSTEAFF
cdr3_nt: TGTGCCAGTGGTTACAGGGATAGCACTGAAGCTTTCTTT

d_call: -
j_call: TRBJ2-7
clone_size: -
v_call: TRBV7-9
cdr3_aa: CASSPTGNPSSYEQYF
cdr3_nt: TGTGCCAGCAGCCCCACAGGGAACCCAAGCTCCTACGAGCAGTACTTC

d_call: -
j_call: TRBJ1-1
clone_size: -
v_call: TRBV7-7
cdr3_aa: CASSLETGTEAFF
cdr3_nt: TGTGCCAGCAGCTTAGAGACAGGCACTGAAGCTTTCTTT

d_call: -
j_call: TRBJ2-5
clone_size: -
v_call: TRBV10-1
cdr3_aa: CASSEWQGETQYF
cdr3_nt: TGCGCCAGCAGTGAGTGGCAGGGAGAGACCCAGTACTTC

d_call: -
j_call: TRBJ1-1
clone_size: -
v_call: TRBV28
cdr3_aa: CASSLVLLNTEAFF
cdr3_nt: TGTGCCAGCAGTTTAGTACTTTTGAACACTGAAGCTTTCTTT

d_call: TRBD1
j_call: TRBJ2-2
clone_size: -
v_call: TRBV4-2
cdr3_aa: CASSHGTGEISGELFF
cdr3_nt: TGTGCCAGCAGCCATGGGACAGGGGAAATATCCGGGGAGCTGTTTTTT

d_call: -
j_call: TRBJ2-7
clone_size: few
v_call: TRBV4-1
cdr3_aa: CASSQGGRGYEQYF
cdr3_nt: TGCGCCAGCAGCCAAGGGGGCAGGGGCTACGAGCAGTACTTC

d_call: -
j_call: TRBJ2-7
clone_size: few
v_call: TRBV12-5
cdr3_aa: CASGLGAEQYF
cdr3_nt: TGTGCTAGTGGCCTAGGTGCCGAGCAGTACTTC

d_call: TRBD1
j_call: TRBJ1-4
clone_size: once
v_call: TRBV5-6
cdr3_aa: CASSPRGPNEKLFF
cdr3_nt: TGTGCCAGCAGCCCCAGGGGGCCTAATGAAAAACTGTTTTTT

d_call: TRBD2
j_call: TRBJ2-7
clone_size: -
v_call: TRBV5-6
cdr3_aa: CASSLASGSSYEQYF
cdr3_nt: TGTGCCAGCAGCTTGGCTAGCGGGAGCTCCTACGAGCAGTACTTC

d_call: -
j_call: TRBJ2-7
clone_size: -
v_call: TRBV7-9
cdr3_aa: CASSQTTGIYEQYF
cdr3_nt: TGTGCCAGCAGCCAAACGACAGGTATCTACGAGCAGTACTTC

d_call: -
j_call: TRBJ1-2
clone_size: once
v_call: TRBV10-3
cdr3_aa: CAINAVGGRGGGYTF
cdr3_nt: TGTGCCATCAACGCAGTGGGGGGAAGGGGAGGAGGCTACACCTTC

d_call: -
j_call: TRBJ1-2
clone_size: -
v_call: TRBV27
cdr3_aa: CASSLLEGYGYTF
cdr3_nt: TGTGCCAGCAGTTTATTGGAGGGATATGGCTACACCTTC

d_call: -
j_call: TRBJ1-5
clone_size: -
v_call: TRBV19
cdr3_aa: CASSIQRRSNQPQHF
cdr3_nt: TGTGCCAGTAGTATTCAAAGGAGGAGCAATCAGCCCCAGCATTTT

d_call: TRBD2
j_call: TRBJ2-1
clone_size: -
v_call: TRBV6-5
cdr3_aa: CASRAGSSYNEQFF
cdr3_nt: TGTGCCAGCAGAGCGGGGTCCTCCTACAATGAGCAGTTCTTC

d_call: TRBD2
j_call: TRBJ2-4
clone_size: -
v_call: TRBV4-1
cdr3_aa: CASSQDLAGENIQYF
cdr3_nt: TGCGCCAGCAGCCAAGATCTGGCGGGGGAAAACATTCAGTACTTC

d_call: -
j_call: TRBJ2-2
clone_size: -
v_call: TRBV7-2
cdr3_aa: CASSTSRSGILGELFF
cdr3_nt: TGTGCCAGCAGCACGTCCCGCTCAGGGATCCTCGGGGAGCTGTTTTTT

d_call: -
j_call: TRBJ1-5
clone_size: -
v_call: TRBV7-9
cdr3_aa: CASSAYSNQPQHF
cdr3_nt: TGTGCCAGCAGCGCCTACAGCAATCAGCCCCAGCATTTT

d_call: -
j_call: TRBJ1-5
clone_size: few
v_call: TRBV28
cdr3_aa: CASTSPGDYSNQPQHF
cdr3_nt: TGTGCCAGCACCTCCCCGGGTGATTATAGCAATCAGCCCCAGCATTTT

d_call: -
j_call: TRBJ1-3
clone_size: few
v_call: TRBV19
cdr3_aa: CASSIRGAGNTIYF
cdr3_nt: TGTGCCAGTAGTATTCGGGGGGCAGGAAACACCATATATTTT

d_call: -
j_call: TRBJ1-4
clone_size: -
v_call: TRBV5-4
cdr3_aa: CASSLTGVEKLFF
cdr3_nt: TGTGCCAGCAGCTTGACCGGGGTCGAAAAACTGTTTTTT

d_call: -
j_call: TRBJ2-1
clone_size: few
v_call: TRBV7-7
cdr3_aa: CASSLGRGSNEQFF
cdr3_nt: TGTGCTAGCAGCTTAGGCAGGGGAAGCAATGAGCAGTTCTTC

d_call: TRBD2
j_call: TRBJ2-3
clone_size: few
v_call: TRBV5-4
cdr3_aa: CASSLGLAGATDTQYF
cdr3_nt: TGTGCCAGCAGCCTAGGACTAGCGGGGGCTACAGATACGCAGTATTTT